The 8 T cell receptor beta chains presented below share a single source sample, sequenced in a study of cytomegalovirus exposure and HLA in healthy donors (dated 2017 in TCRdb). The library was obtained by the immunoSEQ multiplex PCR assay. For the multiplex PCR, a mixture combining 60 forward primers for TCR Vbeta segments and 13 reverse primers for TCR Jbeta segments was used. TCRdb re-hosts the immuneACCESS table, in-frame sequences only. Its copies lack some clones; in the studies checked, an unresolved V gene accounts for under half of them, and the cause for the rest is not known. This sample is represented by about 180,000 clones; around 76% of them were singletons. 2% to 3% of the sample goes to the ten largest clones. Sequenced input: PBMCs. Source of these receptors: a woman younger than 45 in good health and CMV-seropositive.

In its sample, this clone was seen a few times. This chain connects TRBV19 to TRBJ2-2; 12 nucleotides match TRBD2. V shed 5 bases and J 1 base; nucleotides not matched to a gene: 8. This CDR3 spans 18 amino acids. Germline V gene lookup returns CDR1 LNHDA and CDR2 SQIVND (reference sequence). The CDR3 is CASSPNPGLAGNTGELFF. For the CDR3, the DNA is TGTGCCAGTAGTCCCAACCCGGGACTAGCGGGGAACACCGGGGAGCTGTTTTTT.

The chain is built from TRBV5-8 and TRBJ1-5, with 8 bases aligning to TRBD1. The trim removed 0 bases at V and 4 bases at J, leaving 9 bases unmatched. Germline-derived CDR1 and CDR2 are SGHTS and YDEGEE. This CDR3 is 17 amino acids long. CDR3 sequence (DNA): TGTGCCAGCAGCTTGGAGCGGCAGGGGGCCGGGAATCAGCCCCAGCATTTT. It translates to CASSLERQGAGNQPQHF.

V and J are TRBV2 and TRBJ2-5, with a possible D match to TRBD1 (5 bases). The germline gives CDR1 SNHLY, CDR2 FYNNEI. Trimming cost V 4 bases and J 3 bases, with 6 bases left between them. CDR3 length: 12 residues. As DNA, the CDR3 is TGTGCCAGCAGTGTAGGGGAAGAGACCCAGTACTTC. It specifies CASSVGEETQYF.

The chain combines TRBV5-4 with TRBJ1-3, with TRBD1 identical over 9 bases. The CDR3 loop spans 15 amino acids. Germline lookup yields CDR1 SGHNT and CDR2 YYREEE (reference sequence). V lost 4 bases and J lost 4; bases outside the gene matches: 6. CDR3 protein: CASSLQGAGGNTIYF. The DNA for the CDR3 is TGTGCCAGCAGCCTACAGGGGGCAGGAGGAAACACCATATATTTT. Based on the CDR3 plus reference TRBV5-4 and TRBJ1-3, the full variable domain is ETGVTQSPTHLIKTRGQQVTLRCSSQSGHNTVSWYQQALGQGPQFIFQYYREEENGRGNFPPRFSGLQFPNYSSELNVNALELDDSALYLCASSLQGAGGNTIYFGEGSWLTVV.

This clone was counted only a few times. The chain has TRBV2 and TRBJ2-3; 7 bases line up with TRBD2. Germline CDR1 is SNHLY and CDR2 is FYNNEI. The length of the CDR3 is 13 residues. Trimming removed 7 bases from V and 3 bases from J; junction bases left unmatched: 4. The CDR3 nucleotides are TGTGCCAGCAAGGAGGGAGGGACAGATACGCAGTATTTT. It translates to CASKEGGTDTQYF. Drawing the rest from reference TRBV2 and TRBJ2-3, the complete variable domain is EPEVTQTPSHQVTQMGQEVILRCVPISNHLYFYWYRQILGQKVEFLVSFYNNEISEKSEIFDDQFSVERPDGSNFTLKIRSTKLEDSAMYFCASKEGGTDTQYFGPGTRLTVL.

This clone has just one count. V and J are TRBV5-6 and TRBJ1-2; the D gene is possibly TRBD1 (5 bases). CDR1 is SGHDT and CDR2 is YYEEEE in the germline V gene. Trimming removed 0 bases from V and 4 bases from J, with 16 bases in between. CDR3 size: 16 residues. CDR3 nucleotide sequence: TGTGCCAGCAGCTTGGGCGGCCGGCGGGGCCTCTATGGCTACACCTTC. Residues: CASSLGGRRGLYGYTF. Using reference TRBV5-6 and TRBJ1-2 for the parts outside the CDR3, the full variable domain is DAGVTQSPTHLIKTRGQQVTLRCSPKSGHDTVSWYQQALGQGPQFIFQYYEEEERQRGNFPDRFSGHQFPNYSSELNVNALLLGDSALYLCASSLGGRRGLYGYTFGSGTRLTVV.

V usage is TRBV9 and J usage is TRBJ1-5, with D hard to call. V lost 0 bases, J lost 1 base, and 20 bases lay in between. Germline V gene data show CDR1 as SGDLS and CDR2 as YYNGEE. This CDR3 has 19 residues. The CDR3 DNA sequence: TGTGCCAGCAGCGTAGCAGGAAGAAGTTGCCGGTGGAGCAATCAGCCCCAGCATTTT. This encodes CASSVAGRSCRWSNQPQHF.

The V gene is TRBV7-2, the J gene TRBJ1-5, with 9 nucleotides matching TRBD1. Germline V CDR1 and CDR2: SGHTA, FQGNSA. V dropped 2 bases and J dropped 2; count of bases not matched to a gene: 1. This CDR3 spans 15 amino acids. The CDR3 protein is CASSLWTGGNQPQHF. CDR3 nucleotides: TGTGCCAGCAGCTTATGGACAGGGGGCAATCAGCCCCAGCATTTT.